A selection of T cell receptor beta chains follows, all from one sample in a study of shared clonotypes between healthy human individuals. Only in-frame clones appear in the TCRdb table, and some are missing; sequencing was by immunoSEQ multiplex PCR. The data hold approximately 100,000 clones, with roughly 70% observed a single time. The sequenced sample was memory CD8+ T cells sorted from blood. The receptors stem from a woman aged 30 to 39 in good health. Both conserved end residues are part of each CDR3. Fields, in order: V gene, CDR3 protein.

v_call: TRBV6-1
cdr3_aa: CASSEGTSGSYEQYF

v_call: TRBV7-6
cdr3_aa: CASSGGQGGYTQYF

v_call: TRBV9
cdr3_aa: CASSVGTAGEKLFF

v_call: TRBV5-6
cdr3_aa: CASSFGRDSPLHF

v_call: TRBV29-1
cdr3_aa: CSVGGLRGTEAFF

v_call: TRBV7-8
cdr3_aa: CASSLTLADEQFF

v_call: TRBV25-1
cdr3_aa: CASTPRTTGNTEAFF

v_call: TRBV6-4
cdr3_aa: CASSEQSGGNEQFF

v_call: TRBV6-4
cdr3_aa: CASSDSGNNEQFF

v_call: TRBV7-6
cdr3_aa: CASSLTGVGQPQHF

v_call: TRBV6-1
cdr3_aa: CARGANTEAFF

v_call: TRBV27
cdr3_aa: CASSPGLTYEQYF

v_call: TRBV6-1
cdr3_aa: CASRPGTSFFREQYF

v_call: TRBV2
cdr3_aa: CALTPVARYEQYF

v_call: TRBV7-9
cdr3_aa: CASSLDGPYEQYF

v_call: TRBV13
cdr3_aa: CASSLEGVVGYEQYF

v_call: TRBV5-1
cdr3_aa: CASSTGIETHNEQFF

v_call: TRBV27
cdr3_aa: CASSPLTGTREKLFF

v_call: TRBV7-9
cdr3_aa: CASSLYREPYEQYF

v_call: TRBV11-2
cdr3_aa: CASSKGLAETNNEQFF

v_call: TRBV28
cdr3_aa: CASRGLAGFQETQYF

v_call: TRBV6-6
cdr3_aa: CASSYGGYTDTQYF

v_call: TRBV25-1
cdr3_aa: CASSGTGVDEQYF

v_call: TRBV27
cdr3_aa: CARHRGGNTGELFF

v_call: TRBV6-5
cdr3_aa: CASSYEGQGAYGYTF

v_call: TRBV4-1
cdr3_aa: CASSYDRGSQPQHF

v_call: TRBV2
cdr3_aa: CATLRGTEAFF

v_call: TRBV19
cdr3_aa: CASKRGNYNEQFF

v_call: TRBV6-4
cdr3_aa: CASSDSRDRTDTQYF

v_call: TRBV7-6
cdr3_aa: CASSERPPGTSIWYEQFF

v_call: TRBV2
cdr3_aa: CASSYDRLSVYEQYF

v_call: TRBV7-9
cdr3_aa: CAREGSGNEQFF

v_call: TRBV5-1
cdr3_aa: CASSSHAGMQSSYNEQFF

v_call: TRBV25-1
cdr3_aa: CASSNSFRNEKLFF

v_call: TRBV19
cdr3_aa: CASKAGTATGELFF